This TCR beta chain was identified during a study of T cell changes during pregnancy in multiple sclerosis. Repertoires were generated with immunoSEQ multiplex PCR, while TCRdb's copy carries only in-frame clones and drops some. The table lists tens of thousands of clones, 94% of them singletons. The CDR3 has 13 amino acids. V was cut by 5 bases and J by 7 bases, with 14 bases left in between. CDR1 and CDR2 (germline): MNHEY, SMNVEV (reference sequence). This chain links TRBV27 with TRBJ1-2; no reliable D call. This sample comprised peripheral blood, obtained in the third trimester of pregnancy. This TCR was sampled from a female donor with multiple sclerosis, enrolled in a pregnancy study. The CDR3 DNA is TGTGCCAGCAGTCCTAGCGGGTTAGGTGGCTACACCTTC. Protein: CASSPSGLGGYTF.